These 26 T cell receptor beta chains came from one sample sequenced in a study of blood T cell repertoires in COVID-19. Assay: immunoSEQ multiplex PCR; the TCRdb copy retains only in-frame clones and omits some. The repertoire has approximately 73,000 clones, 75% to 90% of them found once; the top ten carry about 10%. The sequenced material came from peripheral blood. All receptors come from a man older than 75 with acute or convalescent COVID-19.

The J gene is TRBJ1-1, the V gene TRBV21-1; the listed D gene, TRBD1, was not tested against the DNA. TRBV21-1 counts as a pseudogene. The CDR3 contains 14 residues. The CDR3 DNA follows: TGTGCCAGCAGCACTCTGCGACAGGACACTGAAGCTTTCTTT. Its translation is CASSTLRQDTEAFF.

V gene TRBV19 combines with J gene TRBJ2-5, with 10 bases that match TRBD1. V lost 5 bases and J lost 5; bases outside the gene matches: 11. The germline gives CDR1 LNHDA, CDR2 SQIVND (reference sequence). This CDR3 comprises 16 residues. The CDR3 loop reads CASSSGTGVLAETQYF. CDR3 nucleotide sequence: TGTGCCAGTAGTTCCGGGACAGGGGTATTGGCGGAGACCCAGTACTTC.

This chain links TRBV7-6 with TRBJ2-3; 7 bases line up with TRBD1. Germline trimming cut 5 bases from V and 2 bases from J; bases unmatched to any gene: 10. The germline V gene encodes CDR1 SGHVS and CDR2 FNYEAQ. The CDR3 consists of 16 residues. CDR3 nucleotides: TGTGCCAGCAGCCCCCATCGGACAGGTATCACAGATACGCAGTATTTT. This encodes CASSPHRTGITDTQYF.

J is TRBJ2-2 and V is TRBV19, with TRBD1 identical over 7 bases. The J segment lost 4 bases and the V segment lost 5 bases, leaving 10 bases of the junction unmatched. Germline V gene lookup returns CDR1 LNHDA and CDR2 SQIVND (reference sequence). CDR3 length: 16 amino acids. CDR3 coding DNA: TGTGCCAGTAGTTCTCGACAGGGAAGTAGCACCGGGGAGCTGTTTTTT. It yields the protein CASSSRQGSSTGELFF.

The chain employs TRBV7-2 and TRBJ2-7, with 9 bases fitting TRBD1. The CDR3 has 15 amino acids. Germline trimming cut 6 bases from V and 1 base from J; bases unmatched to any gene: 7. Germline loops: CDR1 SGHTA, CDR2 FQGNSA. The DNA of the CDR3 is TGTGCCAGCAGACGAGACAGGGGGATTTCCTACGAGCAGTACTTC. It is translated as CASRRDRGISYEQYF.

This clone was picked up one time. The chain uses TRBV2 and TRBJ1-1, with TRBD1 identical over 7 bases. This CDR3 has 15 residues. Germline V lookup: CDR1 SNHLY, CDR2 FYNNEI. V shed 6 bases and J 2 bases; nucleotides not matched to a gene: 9. The CDR3 sequence is CASRLDRAPNTEAFF. The CDR3 bases are TGTGCCAGCAGATTAGACAGGGCGCCAAACACTGAAGCTTTCTTT.

V gene TRBV30 combines with J gene TRBJ1-6; no clear D gene. The V gene's germline CDR1 is GTSNPN and CDR2 SVGIG (reference sequence). Trimming stripped 7 bases from V and 7 bases from J, with 8 bases between. The CDR3 contains 11 residues. This CDR3 reads CASRRNSPLHF. The CDR3 DNA is TGTGCCTCACGGCGGAATTCACCCCTCCACTTT.

The genes are TRBV25-1 and TRBJ1-1, with a weak D call TRBD1 (5 bases). Germline V CDR1 and CDR2: MGHDK, SYGVNS. CDR3 length equals 16 residues. V was shortened by 4 bases and J by 0 bases, with 15 bases between the two germline ends. The CDR3 DNA is TGTGCCAGCAGTGCCGGAGGGGCCAGGTTGAACACTGAAGCTTTCTTT. It codes for CASSAGGARLNTEAFF.

This rearrangement joins TRBV5-1 to TRBJ2-5; D is perhaps TRBD2 (5 bases). The CDR3 runs to 14 residues. Germline V lookup: CDR1 SGHRS, CDR2 YFSETQ. The V end was cut by 2 bases, the J end by 2 bases, with 10 bases between. Here the CDR3 reads CASSLLGQQETQYF. In DNA, the CDR3 is TGCGCCAGCAGCTTACTAGGGCAACAAGAGACCCAGTACTTC.

The V call is TRBV7-2, the J call TRBJ2-4, with 9 bases matching TRBD2. Germline CDR1 and CDR2: SGHTA and FQGNSA. The CDR3 totals 16 residues. J was trimmed by 5 bases and V by 1 base; bases with no gene match: 6. The CDR3 here is CASSLEAGGVQNIQYF. DNA for the CDR3: TGTGCCAGCAGCTTAGAGGCGGGGGGGGTACAAAACATTCAGTACTTC. The variable domain in full, completed from reference TRBV7-2 and TRBJ2-4, reads GAGVSQSPSNKVTEKGKDVELRCDPISGHTALYWYRQSLGQGLEFLIYFQGNSAPDKSGLPSDRFSAERTGGSVSTLTIQRTQQEDSAVYLCASSLEAGGVQNIQYFGAGTRLSVL.

The gene calls are TRBV10-3 and TRBJ1-3; D is perhaps TRBD1 (6 bases). Trimming removed 1 base from V and 4 bases from J, with 11 bases in between. Per the germline V gene, CDR1 is ENHRY and CDR2 is SYGVKD. The CDR3 spans 15 residues. The CDR3 sequence is CAISELPGQGNTIYF. The CDR3 DNA sequence: TGTGCCATCAGTGAGTTACCGGGACAAGGAAACACCATATATTTT.

This rearrangement joins TRBV2 to TRBJ1-1; D is unclear. V was shortened by 8 bases and J by 0 bases, with 16 bases between the two germline ends. This CDR3 spans 15 amino acids. Germline-derived CDR1 and CDR2 are SNHLY and FYNNEI. The DNA for the CDR3 is TGTGCCAGCTCGGGGAACTCCGGATTGAACACTGAAGCTTTCTTT. It translates to CASSGNSGLNTEAFF.

The V call is TRBV19, the J call TRBJ1-4; 7 bases fit TRBD1. The CDR3 runs to 14 residues. V lost 4 bases and J lost 8; bases outside the gene matches: 7. Germline V lookup: CDR1 LNHDA, CDR2 SQIVND (reference sequence). CDR3 coding DNA: TGTGCCAGTAGTAGGGACAGCCCTGCGGAAAAACTGTTTTTT. Translated: CASSRDSPAEKLFF.

The chain combines TRBV18 with TRBJ1-4; 9 bases map to TRBD1. V lost 3 bases and J lost 0; bases outside the gene matches: 2. This CDR3 region has 16 residues. CDR1 is KGHSH, CDR2 LQKENI, per germline. CDR3 in DNA: TGTGCCAGCTCACCGGGACAGGGAGCAACTAATGAAAAACTGTTTTTT. It translates to CASSPGQGATNEKLFF.

This chain joins TRBV6-5 and TRBJ2-3; possibly TRBD2 for D (6 bases). The CDR3 contains 12 residues. Germline assignment: CDR1 MNHEY and CDR2 SVGAGI. Trimming stripped 6 bases from V and 3 bases from J, with 7 bases between. CDR3 bases: TGTGCCAGCAGACGGGGGACAGATACGCAGTATTTT. It encodes CASRRGTDTQYF.

In this sample, this clone turned up a few times. The rearrangement links TRBV5-8 to TRBJ2-7; 7 nucleotides agree with TRBD1. This CDR3 contains 15 residues. The V segment lost 2 bases and the J segment 0 bases; nucleotides outside the gene matches: 5. Germline CDR1 is SGHTS and CDR2 is YDEGEE. CDR3 coding DNA: TGTGCCAGCAGCTTTGGACAGGCTAGCTCCTACGAGCAGTACTTC. Protein sequence: CASSFGQASSYEQYF.

The chain employs TRBV4-1 and TRBJ2-1; 10 bases map to TRBD2. The CDR3 runs to 17 residues. J was trimmed by 7 bases and V by 0 bases; bases with no gene match: 9. The germline V gene has CDR1 MGHRA and CDR2 YSYEKL. In DNA, the CDR3 is TGCGCCAGCAGCCAAGATCTGGCTAGCGGGAGTAGGAATGAGCAGTTCTTC. Protein product: CASSQDLASGSRNEQFF.

This chain links TRBV21-1 with TRBJ1-1. TRBV21-1 is annotated as a pseudogene. This CDR3 region has 16 residues. CDR3 residues: CASSKEGAGRRTEAFF. DNA of the CDR3: TGTGCCAGCAGCAAAGAGGGAGCGGGCAGGAGGACTGAAGCTTTCTTT.

The chain employs TRBV11-2 and TRBJ1-4; 8 positions match TRBD1. Germline CDR1 is SGHAT and CDR2 is FQNNGV. The CDR3 totals 15 residues. The trim removed 0 bases at V and 5 bases at J, leaving 2 bases unmatched. The CDR3 spells CASSLDTGGNEKLFF. In DNA form, the CDR3 reads TGTGCCAGCAGCTTAGATACAGGGGGGAATGAAAAACTGTTTTTT.

CDR3 residues: CASSLRSGAEAFF. CDR3 in DNA: TGTGCCAGCAGCTTAAGGTCGGGGGCTGAAGCTTTCTTT. The chain has TRBV7-9 and TRBJ1-1; TRBD1 might be the D (5 bases). From germline, CDR1 is SEHNR and CDR2 FQNEAQ (reference sequence). Trimming pared 2 bases from V and 6 bases from J, leaving 10 bases between. The CDR3 length is 13 residues.

The V gene is TRBV12-5, the J gene TRBJ2-1; 12 positions agree with TRBD1. V shed 0 bases and J 11 bases; nucleotides not matched to a gene: 8. There are 16 residues in the CDR3. The germline CDR1 and CDR2 sequences are LGHNT and FRNRAP. The CDR3 loop reads CASGLVLGQGADQQFF. In DNA, the CDR3 is TGTGCTAGTGGTTTGGTTCTGGGACAGGGGGCCGACCAGCAGTTCTTC.

This clone was observed a single time. The chain is built from TRBV5-1 and TRBJ2-3, with D tentatively TRBD1 (6 bases). CDR1 SGHRS and CDR2 YFSETQ come from the germline V gene. The CDR3 runs 13 residues. Deletions cut 3 bases from V and 4 bases from J, with 9 bases between. The CDR3 loop is CASSSGQSDTQYF. The CDR3 nucleotides read TGCGCCAGCAGCTCCGGACAGTCAGATACGCAGTATTTT.

This clone was seen a single time. The chain carries TRBV5-8 and TRBJ1-3; D remains ambiguous. The ends were cut back, 1 base at V and 3 bases at J, with 11 bases in the middle. The CDR3 runs 15 residues. The germline gives CDR1 SGHTS, CDR2 YDEGEE. The CDR3 spells CASSLRLSSGNTIYF. The CDR3 DNA reads TGTGCCAGCAGCTTGCGCTTATCCAGTGGAAACACCATATATTTT.

The chain uses TRBV6-5 and TRBJ1-1; D is unclear. V was cut by 5 bases and J by 5 bases, with 6 bases left in between. Germline V gene lookup returns CDR1 MNHEY and CDR2 SVGAGI. The CDR3 contains 11 residues. This chain's CDR3 is CASSRGTEAFF. DNA for the CDR3: TGTGCCAGCAGTCGGGGAACTGAAGCTTTCTTT.

V gene TRBV29-1 combines with J gene TRBJ2-1; 7 nucleotides agree with TRBD1. J lost 8 bases, V lost 7 bases, and 14 bases had no gene match. CDR3 length equals 14 residues. Germline assignment: CDR1 SQVTM and CDR2 ANQGSEA. The CDR3 spells CSALTGTTIDEQFF. The CDR3 coding sequence is TGCAGCGCTCTGACAGGGACAACAATCGATGAGCAGTTCTTC.

The chain uses TRBV19 and TRBJ1-3; D unresolved. Germline CDR1 and CDR2: LNHDA and SQIVND (reference sequence). V was pared by 4 bases and J by 3 bases, with 7 bases between. The CDR3 is 13 residues long. CDR3 in DNA: TGTGCCAGTAGTACGGTTTTTGGAAACACCATATATTTT. As protein: CASSTVFGNTIYF.